What follows is one T cell receptor (beta chain) and its context. Its antigen is still unknown. V lost 8 bases to trimming and J lost 10 bases, with 15 bases between them. The germline V gene encodes CDR1 SGHTA and CDR2 FQGNSA. The CDR3 runs 12 residues. While unrecorded immune exposures were likely, the donors were nominally healthy when sampled. This specimen comes from a study of cytomegalovirus exposure and HLA in healthy donors. Study results and limitations: Within a later analysis, the majority of CMV-associated TCR beta chains appeared HLA-restricted.

PCR used 60 Vbeta primers and 13 Jbeta primers. Libraries were prepared by immunoSEQ multiplex PCR; TCRdb keeps only in-frame clonotypes and omits some of them. The sample records roughly 88,000 clones, about 80% being singletons. The sample taken for sequencing was PBMCs. The gene calls are TRBV7-2 and TRBJ2-1; D gene unclear. The clonotype comes from a young man in good health and CMV-seropositive. CDR3 coding DNA: TGTGCCAGCGGCGATTTCGTGAGGGAGCAGTTCTTC. Protein: CASGDFVREQFF.